A selection of T cell receptor beta chains follows, all from one sample in a study of blood T cell repertoires in COVID-19. Clones were read by immunoSEQ multiplex PCR, and TCRdb kept only the in-frame ones, dropping some. The table shows around 150,000 clones, with roughly nine tenths occurring only once. Specimen: peripheral blood. These receptors were obtained from a man between 60 and 75 years old with active or convalescent COVID-19. Each CDR3 is given with its conserved first and last residue. A D gene is named only where the DNA matches it firmly.

d_call,v_call,j_call,cdr3_nt,cdr3_aa
TRBD1,TRBV19,TRBJ1-2,TGTGCCAGTAGTCTACGACAGGGGGCCGACTATGGCTACACCTTC,CASSLRQGADYGYTF
.,TRBV18,TRBJ1-3,TGTGCCAGCTCACCACGCGGCGGGAGTGGTGGAAACACCATATATTTT,CASSPRGGSGGNTIYF
TRBD1,TRBV15,TRBJ2-1,TGTGCCACCAGCAGGGACAGGGAAGGATTTTACAATGAGCAGTTCTTC,CATSRDREGFYNEQFF
.,TRBV2,TRBJ2-2,TGTGCCAGCAGGCCGGGATCGAACACCGGGGAGCTGTTTTTT,CASRPGSNTGELFF
TRBD1,TRBV19,TRBJ2-2,TGTGCCAGCGGACAGGGGGATCATACCGGGGAGCTGTTTTTT,CASGQGDHTGELFF
.,TRBV12-3/TRBV12-4,TRBJ1-1,TGTGCCAGCAGTACGGTTGCGGGCACTGAAGCTTTCTTT,CASSTVAGTEAFF
.,TRBV10-3,TRBJ1-3,TGTGCCATCAGGGGGGGTTCCTCTGGAAACACCATATATTTT,CAIRGGSSGNTIYF
.,TRBV6-5,TRBJ1-4,TGTGCCAGCAGTCAGCACCCGGGAGGTCCTGAAAAACTGTTTTTT,CASSQHPGGPEKLFF
.,TRBV2,TRBJ1-1,TGTGCCAGCACCTTTGCGGGTGGGAACACTGAAGCTTTCTTT,CASTFAGGNTEAFF
.,TRBV6-5,TRBJ1-5,TGTGCCAGCAGTCAACTTCCGGATCAGCCCCAGCATTTT,CASSQLPDQPQHF
TRBD1,TRBV5-1,TRBJ1-1,TGCGCCAGCAGCTTGGCCCGGACAGGGCGAGGCACTGAAGCTTTCTTT,CASSLARTGRGTEAFF
TRBD1,TRBV4-1,TRBJ1-2,TGCGCCAGCAGCCAAGATGACAGGGGATTTTATGGCTACACCTTC,CASSQDDRGFYGYTF
TRBD2,TRBV11-3,TRBJ2-2,TGTGCCAGCAGCTCGGGGGGGACGAACACCGGGGAGCTGTTTTTT,CASSSGGTNTGELFF
.,TRBV14,TRBJ1-2,TGTGCCAGCAGCCAAGACCACAGGGTGGGCTACACCTTC,CASSQDHRVGYTF
.,TRBV7-9,TRBJ1-4,TGTGCCAGCAGCTTACAGGTTGTTAATGAAAAACTGTTTTTT,CASSLQVVNEKLFF